The rows below give T cell receptor beta chains drawn from one sample of a study of T cell responses to AZD1222 COVID-19 vaccine. Libraries were prepared by immunoSEQ multiplex PCR; TCRdb keeps only in-frame clonotypes and omits some of them. The sample lists 120,000 or so clones, 80% to 95% occurring once. The sequences come from peripheral blood, collected 28 days after the second dose of the MenACWY control vaccine. Receptors originate from an adult who received the MenACWY meningococcal vaccine as a control. Each CDR3 is given with its conserved first and last residue. Fields, in order: V gene, J gene, clone size, D gene, CDR3 protein, CDR3 DNA. A D gene is named only where the DNA matches it firmly. Rows may omit the clone size; those that give it use once, few, many or a size class.

v_gene: TRBV27; j_gene: TRBJ2-7; abundance: NA; d_gene: NA; CDR3aa: CASRLTGAREQYF; CDR3nt: TGTGCCAGCAGGCTCACGGGGGCCAGGGAGCAGTACTTC
v_gene: TRBV5-5; j_gene: TRBJ2-5; abundance: NA; d_gene: TRBD1; CDR3aa: CASRNRGGPQQETQYF; CDR3nt: TGTGCCAGCCGAAACAGGGGTGGCCCCCAGCAAGAGACCCAGTACTTC
v_gene: TRBV7-2; j_gene: TRBJ1-4; abundance: once; d_gene: TRBD1; CDR3aa: CASSLGTGRANEKLFF; CDR3nt: TGTGCCAGCAGCTTAGGGACAGGGCGGGCTAATGAAAAACTGTTTTTT
v_gene: TRBV30; j_gene: TRBJ2-2; abundance: NA; d_gene: NA; CDR3aa: CAWKQGTNTGELFF; CDR3nt: TGTGCCTGGAAACAGGGTACCAACACCGGGGAGCTGTTTTTT
v_gene: TRBV19; j_gene: TRBJ2-3; abundance: NA; d_gene: NA; CDR3aa: CASKPGPSTDTQYF; CDR3nt: TGTGCCAGTAAACCGGGTCCAAGCACAGATACGCAGTATTTT
v_gene: TRBV5-1; j_gene: TRBJ1-1; abundance: NA; d_gene: NA; CDR3aa: CASSLVVGSSNTEAFF; CDR3nt: TGCGCCAGCAGCTTGGTCGTCGGGTCCTCAAACACTGAAGCTTTCTTT
v_gene: TRBV2; j_gene: TRBJ1-5; abundance: NA; d_gene: NA; CDR3aa: CASKPQEGYNQPQHF; CDR3nt: TGTGCCAGCAAGCCTCAGGAGGGCTATAATCAGCCCCAGCATTTT
v_gene: TRBV7-6; j_gene: TRBJ2-7; abundance: NA; d_gene: TRBD2; CDR3aa: CASSTGGPGGSYEQYF; CDR3nt: TGTGCCAGCAGCACAGGCGGGCCGGGAGGCTCCTACGAGCAGTACTTC
v_gene: TRBV14; j_gene: TRBJ1-3; abundance: NA; d_gene: TRBD1; CDR3aa: CASGTGGLRSGNTIYF; CDR3nt: TGTGCTTCCGGGACAGGGGGACTTAGATCTGGAAACACCATATATTTT
v_gene: TRBV24-1; j_gene: TRBJ2-3; abundance: NA; d_gene: NA; CDR3aa: CATSVSGATDTQYF; CDR3nt: TGTGCCACCAGTGTGTCAGGGGCCACAGATACGCAGTATTTT
v_gene: TRBV7-2; j_gene: TRBJ1-2; abundance: NA; d_gene: TRBD1; CDR3aa: CASSLVSQGASYGYTF; CDR3nt: TGTGCCAGCAGCTTAGTAAGCCAGGGGGCTTCCTATGGCTACACCTTC
v_gene: TRBV19; j_gene: TRBJ2-3; abundance: once; d_gene: NA; CDR3aa: CASSSGSGYTDTQYF; CDR3nt: TGTGCCAGTTCCTCGGGGAGCGGATACACAGATACGCAGTATTTT
v_gene: TRBV14; j_gene: TRBJ2-7; abundance: few; d_gene: TRBD2; CDR3aa: CASSSTLADTYEQYF; CDR3nt: TGTGCCAGCAGCTCAACACTAGCGGACACCTACGAGCAGTACTTC
v_gene: TRBV18; j_gene: TRBJ2-7; abundance: once; d_gene: TRBD2; CDR3aa: CASSSGGQSEQYF; CDR3nt: TGTGCCAGCTCCAGCGGGGGGCAGAGCGAGCAGTACTTC
v_gene: TRBV12-3/TRBV12-4; j_gene: TRBJ1-2; abundance: NA; d_gene: NA; CDR3aa: CASSGVFGYTF; CDR3nt: TGTGCCAGCAGCGGGGTTTTTGGCTACACCTTC
v_gene: TRBV24-1; j_gene: TRBJ2-1; abundance: NA; d_gene: TRBD2; CDR3aa: CATSRVGLAGGPQFF; CDR3nt: TGTGCCACCTCTAGGGTGGGACTAGCGGGAGGGCCCCAGTTCTTC
v_gene: TRBV5-1; j_gene: TRBJ1-4; abundance: NA; d_gene: NA; CDR3aa: CASAAGRGEEKLFF; CDR3nt: TGCGCCAGCGCGGCGGGCAGGGGTGAGGAAAAACTGTTTTTT
v_gene: TRBV4-2; j_gene: TRBJ1-1; abundance: NA; d_gene: NA; CDR3aa: CASSLPENTEAFF; CDR3nt: TGTGCCAGCAGTCTCCCAGAGAACACTGAAGCTTTCTTT
v_gene: TRBV6-5; j_gene: TRBJ1-2; abundance: NA; d_gene: NA; CDR3aa: CASSPPGQNYGYTF; CDR3nt: TGTGCCAGCAGCCCACCGGGACAAAACTATGGCTACACCTTC
v_gene: TRBV24-1; j_gene: TRBJ2-2; abundance: NA; d_gene: TRBD2; CDR3aa: CATRTSGSTGELFF; CDR3nt: TGTGCCACCAGAACTAGCGGGAGCACCGGGGAGCTGTTTTTT
v_gene: TRBV4-3; j_gene: TRBJ2-1; abundance: NA; d_gene: NA; CDR3aa: CASSQGNGGQPSYNEQFF; CDR3nt: TGCGCCAGCAGCCAAGGTAACGGAGGCCAGCCCTCCTACAATGAGCAGTTCTTC
v_gene: TRBV3-1/TRBV3-2; j_gene: TRBJ1-4; abundance: NA; d_gene: NA; CDR3aa: CASSQGEKLFF; CDR3nt: TGTGCCAGCAGCCAAGGGGAAAAACTGTTTTTT
v_gene: TRBV6-8; j_gene: TRBJ1-6; abundance: NA; d_gene: NA; CDR3aa: CASSYSGARDTKRLGNSPLHF; CDR3nt: TGTGCCAGCAGTTACTCAGGAGCCCGGGACACTAAACGCCTAGGGAATTCACCCCTCCACTTT
v_gene: TRBV7-8; j_gene: TRBJ2-7; abundance: NA; d_gene: TRBD2; CDR3aa: CASSVGLAGTYEQYF; CDR3nt: TGTGCCAGCAGCGTGGGACTAGCGGGTACCTACGAGCAGTACTTC
v_gene: TRBV7-2; j_gene: TRBJ1-2; abundance: NA; d_gene: NA; CDR3aa: CASSLFSGTTIYGYTF; CDR3nt: TGTGCCAGCAGCTTATTCTCCGGGACAACGATCTATGGCTACACCTTC
v_gene: TRBV24-1; j_gene: TRBJ2-2; abundance: NA; d_gene: NA; CDR3aa: CATSVPPTARGTGELFF; CDR3nt: TGTGCCACCAGTGTCCCCCCGACAGCTCGAGGGACCGGGGAGCTGTTTTTT
v_gene: TRBV6-6; j_gene: TRBJ2-3; abundance: NA; d_gene: NA; CDR3aa: CASSYSAVADTQYF; CDR3nt: TGTGCCAGCAGTTACTCGGCCGTAGCAGATACGCAGTATTTT
v_gene: TRBV18; j_gene: TRBJ1-2; abundance: NA; d_gene: TRBD1; CDR3aa: CASSRGQAYGYTF; CDR3nt: TGTGCCAGCTCACGGGGACAGGCCTATGGCTACACCTTC
v_gene: TRBV28; j_gene: TRBJ1-2; abundance: NA; d_gene: NA; CDR3aa: CASRARQANYGYTF; CDR3nt: TGTGCCAGCAGAGCCAGACAGGCCAACTATGGCTACACCTTC
v_gene: TRBV10-3; j_gene: TRBJ1-4; abundance: NA; d_gene: TRBD1; CDR3aa: CAISEQPGQGDEKLFF; CDR3nt: TGTGCCATCAGTGAACAGCCGGGACAGGGAGATGAAAAACTGTTTTTT
v_gene: TRBV18; j_gene: TRBJ1-5; abundance: NA; d_gene: NA; CDR3aa: CASSPDSSRVTFLHF; CDR3nt: TGTGCCAGCTCACCGGACAGTTCCCGGGTCACGTTTTTGCATTTT
v_gene: TRBV9; j_gene: TRBJ2-2; abundance: NA; d_gene: TRBD2; CDR3aa: CASRGAGLNTGELFF; CDR3nt: TGTGCCAGCAGAGGAGCGGGGCTGAACACCGGGGAGCTGTTTTTT
v_gene: TRBV4-1; j_gene: TRBJ2-5; abundance: NA; d_gene: TRBD2; CDR3aa: CASSGEAHTKREPQETQYF; CDR3nt: TGCGCCAGCAGCGGGGAAGCCCACACAAAGCGGGAGCCCCAAGAGACCCAGTACTTC
v_gene: TRBV18; j_gene: TRBJ1-1; abundance: NA; d_gene: NA; CDR3aa: CASSPRAPGGSWENTEAFF; CDR3nt: TGTGCCAGCTCACCACGGGCCCCCGGGGGCTCATGGGAGAACACTGAAGCTTTCTTT
v_gene: TRBV7-8; j_gene: TRBJ2-1; abundance: NA; d_gene: TRBD2; CDR3aa: CASSPRTSRQFF; CDR3nt: TGTGCCAGCAGCCCCCGGACTAGTAGGCAGTTCTTC
v_gene: TRBV27; j_gene: TRBJ2-2; abundance: NA; d_gene: NA; CDR3aa: CASSLSHGEVAGELFF; CDR3nt: TGTGCCAGCAGTTTATCACACGGGGAGGTTGCCGGGGAGCTGTTTTTT
v_gene: TRBV12-3/TRBV12-4; j_gene: TRBJ2-7; abundance: NA; d_gene: TRBD1; CDR3aa: CASSFEMNRGPLF; CDR3nt: TGTGCCAGCAGCTTCGAGATGAACAGGGGCCCCCTCTTC
v_gene: TRBV24-1; j_gene: TRBJ2-5; abundance: NA; d_gene: NA; CDR3aa: CATSVLGETQYF; CDR3nt: TGTGCCACCAGTGTACTAGGGGAGACCCAGTACTTC
v_gene: TRBV9; j_gene: TRBJ2-2; abundance: NA; d_gene: TRBD2; CDR3aa: CASSLRLAGATGELFF; CDR3nt: TGTGCCAGCAGCCTCCGACTAGCGGGGGCCACCGGGGAGCTGTTTTTT
v_gene: TRBV30; j_gene: TRBJ2-1; abundance: few; d_gene: NA; CDR3aa: CAWSARGLSSYNEQFF; CDR3nt: TGTGCCTGGAGTGCTCGGGGCTTGAGCTCCTACAATGAGCAGTTCTTC
v_gene: TRBV6-4; j_gene: TRBJ1-1; abundance: few; d_gene: NA; CDR3aa: CASAPDSMGAEAFF; CDR3nt: TGTGCCAGCGCTCCGGACAGCATGGGTGCTGAAGCTTTCTTT